This TCR beta chain was recovered during a study of early T cells in non-severe SARS-CoV-2 infection. Looking at the study overall: It was bulk RNA from unsorted whole blood that was sequenced, and the chains were unpaired.

Individually, cDNA molecules had unique molecular identifiers attached to them. TCRdb recomputed calls from the 5' RACE reads with MiXCR, one row per CDR3 protein. The sample has 64,000 or so distinct CDR3 sequences, roughly 14% seen once. Ten or more counts support this clonotype. Its antigen is not identified. Study results and caveats: Comparison of clonotypes with VDJdb favored anti-spike CD8 responses while missing private and CD4 specificities.

CDR3 length: 15 amino acids. The V gene's germline CDR1 is SQVTM and CDR2 ANQGSEA. Trimming shortened V by 3 bases and J by 2 bases, and 16 bases separated the two germline ends. The source is an adult who was a healthcare worker with PCR-confirmed SARS-CoV-2 infection or an uninfected control (not recorded which). Material: whole blood. The chain has TRBV29-1 and TRBJ2-5; D perhaps matches TRBD1 (5 bases). The CDR3 spells CSVDNLGRVQETQYF. For the CDR3, the DNA is TGCAGCGTTGATAATTTGGGCAGGGTGCAAGAGACCCAGTACTTC.